The 9 T cell receptor beta chains in this list originate from one sample, sequenced in a study of tumor T cells in aggressive B-cell lymphoma. Clones were read by immunoSEQ multiplex PCR, and TCRdb kept only the in-frame ones, dropping some. This table holds about 5,600 clones, 65% to 90% found once. Sequencing was carried out using tumor tissue. The receptors stem from an adult with diffuse large B cell lymphoma.

This clone was seen only once. No conserved phenylalanine or tryptophan is present at the end of the CDR3, so a read error is the likely explanation. The V call is TRBV28, the J call TRBJ2-3; D might be TRBD2 (5 bases). The CDR3 is made up of 12 amino acids. Trimming cost V 6 bases and J 4 bases, with 8 bases left between them. The germline gives CDR1 MDHEN, CDR2 SYDVKM. CDR3 in amino acids: CASRDSADTQYL. The CDR3 bases are TGTGCCAGCAGGGACTCAGCAGATACGCAGTATCTT.

The chain recombines TRBV28 with TRBJ1-2, with D unresolved. Germline V CDR1 and CDR2: MDHEN, SYDVKM. Between the trimmed V and J ends, which lost 5 bases and 2 bases, there was a span of 12 bases. This CDR3 is 14 amino acids long. The CDR3 reads CASSERVGNYGYTF. DNA of the CDR3: TGTGCCAGCAGTGAGAGGGTCGGGAACTATGGCTACACCTTC.

The rearrangement links TRBV7-8 to TRBJ2-5, with 9 bases lining up with TRBD2. CDR3 length: 19 amino acids. V lost 0 bases and J lost 8; bases outside the gene matches: 19. Germline V CDR1 and CDR2: SGHVS, FQNEAQ. The CDR3 region is CASSLAMGGGGAGGVTQYF. CDR3 nucleotides: TGTGCCAGCAGCTTAGCGATGGGTGGGGGTGGAGCGGGAGGCGTTACCCAGTACTTC.

The chain joins TRBV27 to TRBJ1-2; 9 nucleotides align to TRBD1. The V gene end was trimmed by 6 bases and the J gene end by 14 bases; junction bases not matched to a gene: 13. Germline CDR1 reads MNHEY; CDR2 reads SMNVEV (reference sequence). The length of the CDR3 is 13 residues. This CDR3 reads CASSFMAGTGWTF. CDR3 DNA: TGTGCCAGCAGCTTTATGGCCGGGACAGGGTGGACCTTC.

The chain carries TRBV20-1 and TRBJ2-3; 10 bases fit TRBD2. CDR1 and CDR2 from the germline V gene are DFQATT and SNEGSKA (reference sequence). The CDR3 loop spans 11 amino acids. The CDR3 protein is CRTSGSATQYF. The CDR3 region has the DNA TGCAGGACTAGCGGGTCTGCGACGCAGTATTTT.

The chain links TRBV28 to TRBJ1-5; no clear D. Trimming removed 6 bases at V and 4 bases at J, with 4 bases between. Germline V gene sequence: CDR1 MDHEN, CDR2 SYDVKM. CDR3 length: 11 residues. The DNA of the CDR3 is TGTGCCAGCAGCCCTAATCAGCCCCAGCATTTT. This translates into CASSPNQPQHF.

The genes are TRBV6-5 and TRBJ1-3; 12 positions agree with TRBD1. CDR3 length: 15 residues. Germline V gives CDR1 MNHEY, CDR2 SVGAGI. The junction had 5 bases not matched to a gene; V was cut back by 7 bases and J by 4 bases. DNA for the CDR3: TGTGCCAGCAAGGGACAGGGGGCCGAAGGAAACACCATATATTTT. It translates to CASKGQGAEGNTIYF.

The J gene is TRBJ2-2, the V gene TRBV2; possibly TRBD2 for D (5 bases). Trimming cost V 4 bases and J 1 base, with 7 bases left between them. This CDR3 is 14 amino acids long. Germline loops: CDR1 SNHLY, CDR2 FYNNEI. The CDR3 DNA reads TGTGCCAGCAGTGTCAGCGGGAACACCGGGGAGCTGTTTTTT. It yields the protein CASSVSGNTGELFF.

The rearrangement uses TRBV2 and TRBJ1-5, with D possibly being TRBD1 (5 bases). Germline lookup yields CDR1 SNHLY and CDR2 FYNNEI. Trimming left V 3 bases short and J 6 bases short, with 12 bases between. This CDR3 region has 14 residues. CDR3 sequence: CASSEEGQGQPQHF. The DNA for the CDR3 is TGTGCCAGCAGTGAGGAGGGGCAAGGTCAGCCCCAGCATTTT. Filled out from reference TRBV2 and TRBJ1-5, the complete variable domain reads EPEVTQTPSHQVTQMGQEVILRCVPISNHLYFYWYRQILGQKVEFLVSFYNNEISEKSEIFDDQFSVERPDGSNFTLKIRSTKLEDSAMYFCASSEEGQGQPQHFGDGTRLSIL.